This T cell receptor beta chain was captured in a study of cytomegalovirus exposure and HLA in healthy donors. The CDR3 spans 15 residues. Trimming stripped 1 base from V and 4 bases from J, with 12 bases between. Germline V CDR1 and CDR2: LGHNA, YSLEER. Concerning this clone itself: Its antigen is currently unknown.

The study, taken as a whole, reports: Associated with cytomegalovirus, according to the listing, were 150 to 200 TCR beta chains. In a later analysis, at a false discovery rate of 0.05, 15,000 to 20,000 TCR beta sequences were associated with HLA alleles.

The donors gave bone marrow, and they were healthy. Amplification used 60 Vbeta primers and 13 Jbeta primers. Libraries were prepared by immunoSEQ multiplex PCR; TCRdb keeps only in-frame clonotypes and omits some of them. In the table there are fewer than 200,000 clones, almost 80% of which are singletons. This TCR derives from a woman between 45 and 65 years old in good health and CMV-seronegative. The chain joins TRBV4-3 to TRBJ2-3; the D gene is possibly TRBD1 (5 bases). Sequencing was carried out using PBMCs. The CDR3 region is CASSQGGREADTQYF. Written as DNA, the CDR3 is TGCGCCAGCAGCCAAGGCGGCAGGGAAGCAGATACGCAGTATTTT.